A single sample gave rise to the 6 T cell receptor beta chains below, sequenced in a study of CD8 T cells in ankylosing spondylitis. TCRdb re-called the 5' RACE reads through MiXCR, storing one row per CDR3 protein. The table has about 340,000 distinct CDR3 sequences, roughly 14% seen once. Sequencing was carried out using blood, either unsorted or a sorted T cell fraction (not recorded which). These receptors were taken from a male donor with ankylosing spondylitis or in good health (not recorded which).

This clonotype was detected ten times or more. The rearrangement links TRBV5-1 to TRBJ1-2; D might be TRBD1 (6 bases). The germline gives CDR1 SGHRS, CDR2 YFSETQ. Trimming took off 6 bases at V and 1 base at J, with 16 bases between the two ends. The CDR3 spans 15 residues. The CDR3 coding sequence is TGCGCCAGCAATAAGGGGGGGAACGATAACTATGGCTACACCTTC. It specifies CASNKGGNDNYGYTF.

Comment on this clonotype: Compared with germline, one end of the junction differs, possibly owing to a read error. The J gene is TRBJ2-6, the V gene TRBV6-5, with D possibly TRBD1 on 5 matching bases. The CDR3 is made up of 19 amino acids. Per the germline V gene, CDR1 is MNHEY and CDR2 is SVGAGI. In DNA, the CDR3 is TGTGCCACCAGTTACTCGCAAGGGGCCCGGAGATTGTGGGCCAACGTCCTGACTTTC. This translates into CATSYSQGARRLWANVLTF.

This clonotype was found a few times. The rearrangement uses TRBV7-9 and TRBJ1-3, with D possibly matching TRBD1 (6 bases). The CDR3 loop spans 16 amino acids. V lost 3 bases and J lost 4, with 16 bases in between. CDR1 and CDR2 (germline): SEHNR, FQNEAQ (reference sequence). In DNA form, the CDR3 reads TGTGCCAGCAGCTTTTCAGGGGTACAGGGAGGAAACACCATATATTTT. Amino acid sequence: CASSFSGVQGGNTIYF.

This clonotype was observed a few times. This chain links TRBV4-1 with TRBJ2-1, with D perhaps TRBD1 or TRBD2 (5 bases each). The CDR3 is 17 amino acids. V was clipped by 4 bases and J by 4 bases, with 20 bases between them. Germline V gene lookup returns CDR1 MGHRA and CDR2 YSYEKL. The CDR3 nucleotides are TGCGCCAGCAGCCCCACTCAGGGTTCGGGGCGTTACAATGAGCAGTTCTTC. Translation gives CASSPTQGSGRYNEQFF.

This clonotype was seen a handful of times. J is TRBJ2-1 and V is TRBV18; TRBD2 aligns across 15 bases. V shed 3 bases, J shed 4 bases, and the junction held 7 bases outside the gene matches. This CDR3 is built from 18 residues. Germline-derived CDR1 and CDR2 are KGHSH and LQKENI. CDR3 sequence reads: CASSPPGLAGGIYNEQFF. The CDR3 region has the DNA TGTGCCAGCTCACCCCCGGGACTAGCGGGAGGTATTTACAATGAGCAGTTCTTC. Using reference TRBV18 and TRBJ2-1 for the parts outside the CDR3, the full variable domain is NAGVMQNPRHLVRRRGQEARLRCSPMKGHSHVYWYRQLPEEGLKFMVYLQKENIIDESGMPKERFSAEFPKEGPSILRIQQVVRGDSAAYFCASSPPGLAGGIYNEQFFGPGTRLTVL.

This clonotype was detected many times. The V and J genes are TRBV10-3 and TRBJ2-2; tentative D call: TRBD2 (5 bases). Germline loops: CDR1 ENHRY, CDR2 SYGVKD. This CDR3 is built from 16 residues. V was trimmed by 11 bases and J by 0 bases, leaving 19 bases between them. The CDR3 is CASRPGNPSNTGELFF. As DNA, the CDR3 is TGTGCCTCCAGACCGGGAAACCCATCGAACACCGGGGAGCTGTTTTTT.